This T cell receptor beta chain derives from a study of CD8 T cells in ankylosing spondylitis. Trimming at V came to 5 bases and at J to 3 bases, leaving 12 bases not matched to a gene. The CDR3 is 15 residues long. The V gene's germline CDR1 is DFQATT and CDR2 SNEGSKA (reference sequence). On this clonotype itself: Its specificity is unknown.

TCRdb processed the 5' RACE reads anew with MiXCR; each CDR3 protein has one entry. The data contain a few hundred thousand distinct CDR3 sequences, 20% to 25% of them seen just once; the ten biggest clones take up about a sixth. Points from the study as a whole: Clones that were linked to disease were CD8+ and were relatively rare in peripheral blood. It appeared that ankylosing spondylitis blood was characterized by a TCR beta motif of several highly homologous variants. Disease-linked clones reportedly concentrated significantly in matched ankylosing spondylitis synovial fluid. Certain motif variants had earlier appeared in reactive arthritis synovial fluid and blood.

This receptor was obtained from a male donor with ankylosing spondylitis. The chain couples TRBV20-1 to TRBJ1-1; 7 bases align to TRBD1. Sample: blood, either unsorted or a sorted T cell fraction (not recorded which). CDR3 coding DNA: TGCAGTGCTCAGGAAGTGACAGGGCCCTACACTGAAGCTTTCTTT. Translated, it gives CSAQEVTGPYTEAFF.